This is a list of T cell receptor beta chains from one sample in a study of T cells in tuberculosis. Profiling relied on immunoSEQ multiplex PCR, and the TCRdb table lists in-frame clones only, not all of them. The repertoire has tens of thousands of clones, approximately 89% of them found once; the top ten carry less than 3%. The source was PBMCs, collected at tuberculosis diagnosis. These receptors all come from an adult with tuberculosis. CDR3s include the opening cysteine and the closing phenylalanine or tryptophan. The order of the fields is V gene, J gene, D gene, clone size, CDR3 DNA, CDR3 protein. D genes are given only for firm matches. The size of a clone is reported for some rows only, either as once, few or many, or as a class for expanded clones.

v_gene: TRBV10-2
j_gene: TRBJ1-2
d_gene: -
abundance: -
CDR3nt: TGCGCCAGCAGTGAGTCGAGGGCAAACTATGGCTACACCTTC
CDR3aa: CASSESRANYGYTF

v_gene: TRBV29-1
j_gene: TRBJ2-5
d_gene: TRBD2
abundance: -
CDR3nt: TGCAGCGTGAACGCGGGGGGAGAAGAGACCCAGTACTTC
CDR3aa: CSVNAGGEETQYF

v_gene: TRBV4-2
j_gene: TRBJ2-3
d_gene: TRBD2
abundance: -
CDR3nt: TGTGCCAGCAGCCAAGTGGGACTAGCGGGGGGGCTGGCAGATACGCAGTATTTT
CDR3aa: CASSQVGLAGGLADTQYF

v_gene: TRBV30
j_gene: TRBJ2-3
d_gene: -
abundance: -
CDR3nt: TGTGCCTGGAGTGTAAGAGCACCTCGCTCAGATACGCAGTATTTT
CDR3aa: CAWSVRAPRSDTQYF

v_gene: TRBV4-2
j_gene: TRBJ2-5
d_gene: -
abundance: -
CDR3nt: TGTGCCAGCAGCCAGGCGGGGGAGACCCAGTACTTC
CDR3aa: CASSQAGETQYF

v_gene: TRBV5-1
j_gene: TRBJ2-2
d_gene: -
abundance: -
CDR3nt: TGCGCCAGCAGTACAGGGGAGGAAACCGGGGAGCTGTTTTTT
CDR3aa: CASSTGEETGELFF

v_gene: TRBV6-5
j_gene: TRBJ1-2
d_gene: -
abundance: -
CDR3nt: TGTGCCAGCAGTGCCCGGGGGGGTGGCTACACCTTC
CDR3aa: CASSARGGGYTF

v_gene: TRBV7-8
j_gene: TRBJ2-2
d_gene: -
abundance: -
CDR3nt: TGTGCCAGCAGCGGACAGACCAACACCGGGGAGCTGTTTTTT
CDR3aa: CASSGQTNTGELFF

v_gene: TRBV28
j_gene: TRBJ2-5
d_gene: -
abundance: once
CDR3nt: TGTGCCAGCAGTTTGAGGCAGAACCAAGAGACCCAGTACTTC
CDR3aa: CASSLRQNQETQYF

v_gene: TRBV30
j_gene: TRBJ1-5
d_gene: -
abundance: -
CDR3nt: TGTGCCTGGAGCGCTCGAGGGAGCAATCAGCCCCAGCATTTT
CDR3aa: CAWSARGSNQPQHF

v_gene: TRBV6-5
j_gene: TRBJ1-2
d_gene: -
abundance: -
CDR3nt: TGTGCCAGCAGTTACATTGTGAGCCGGGTGACAGAAGGCTACACCTTC
CDR3aa: CASSYIVSRVTEGYTF

v_gene: TRBV27
j_gene: TRBJ2-5
d_gene: TRBD2
abundance: -
CDR3nt: TGTGCCAGCAGTTTAAATAGCGGGGGGTCCGGAGAGACCCAGTACTTC
CDR3aa: CASSLNSGGSGETQYF

v_gene: TRBV19
j_gene: TRBJ2-2
d_gene: -
abundance: -
CDR3nt: TGTGCCAGTAGTATAGGGGCAGGGAACACCGGGGAGCTGTTTTTT
CDR3aa: CASSIGAGNTGELFF

v_gene: TRBV5-4
j_gene: TRBJ1-1
d_gene: TRBD1
abundance: -
CDR3nt: TGTGCCAGCAGCCGGGGTTGGACAGGGAACACTGAAGCTTTCTTT
CDR3aa: CASSRGWTGNTEAFF

v_gene: TRBV21-1
j_gene: TRBJ1-1
d_gene: -
abundance: -
CDR3nt: TGTGCCAGCAGCAGTGGACAGGGGGGGGTTGCTTTCTTT
CDR3aa: CASSSGQGGVAFF

v_gene: TRBV7-3
j_gene: TRBJ1-1
d_gene: -
abundance: -
CDR3nt: TGTGCCAGCAGATTAGGGCCCGGGGGTCCGAACACTGAAGCTTTCTTT
CDR3aa: CASRLGPGGPNTEAFF

v_gene: TRBV7-3
j_gene: TRBJ1-6
d_gene: -
abundance: -
CDR3nt: TGTGCCAGCAGCTCCTTCAGGGATTCACCCCTCCACTTT
CDR3aa: CASSSFRDSPLHF

v_gene: TRBV9
j_gene: TRBJ2-1
d_gene: TRBD2
abundance: -
CDR3nt: TGTGCCAGCAGCACCGGGACTAGCGGATACAATGAGCAGTTCTTC
CDR3aa: CASSTGTSGYNEQFF

v_gene: TRBV7-6
j_gene: TRBJ1-2
d_gene: TRBD1
abundance: -
CDR3nt: TGTGCCAGCAGCTTCGGGGACAGCAACTATGGCTACACCTTC
CDR3aa: CASSFGDSNYGYTF

v_gene: TRBV5-6
j_gene: TRBJ1-2
d_gene: TRBD1
abundance: -
CDR3nt: TGTGCCAGCAGCTTGGACAGGGGGGCCTATGGCTACACCTTC
CDR3aa: CASSLDRGAYGYTF

v_gene: TRBV4-1
j_gene: TRBJ2-2
d_gene: -
abundance: -
CDR3nt: TGCGCCAGCAGCCACTCAGGCGTAGCCGGGGAGCTGTTTTTT
CDR3aa: CASSHSGVAGELFF

v_gene: TRBV29-1
j_gene: TRBJ2-7
d_gene: TRBD2
abundance: -
CDR3nt: TGCAGCGTTGGCCCCAGGGAGGGAACCTACGAGCAGTACTTC
CDR3aa: CSVGPREGTYEQYF

v_gene: TRBV28
j_gene: TRBJ2-3
d_gene: TRBD2
abundance: once
CDR3nt: TGTGCCAGCAGTTTAGAGTCGGGGGGGCCTTATTCGCAGTATTTT
CDR3aa: CASSLESGGPYSQYF

v_gene: TRBV6-5
j_gene: TRBJ2-7
d_gene: -
abundance: -
CDR3nt: TGTGCCAGCAGTTACTACGACGGTGGAGCCTACGAGCAGTACTTC
CDR3aa: CASSYYDGGAYEQYF

v_gene: TRBV30
j_gene: TRBJ2-6
d_gene: -
abundance: once
CDR3nt: TGTGCCTGGACCCCAGGGACTGGGGCCAACGTCCTGACTTTC
CDR3aa: CAWTPGTGANVLTF

v_gene: TRBV19
j_gene: TRBJ2-1
d_gene: -
abundance: -
CDR3nt: TGTGCCAGTAGTATAAATCCCGGACTGTACAATGAGCAGTTCTTC
CDR3aa: CASSINPGLYNEQFF

v_gene: TRBV4-2
j_gene: TRBJ1-6
d_gene: -
abundance: once
CDR3nt: TGTGCCAGCAGCCAAGTGGGCGGGGGCAATGGTTCACCCCTCCACTTT
CDR3aa: CASSQVGGGNGSPLHF